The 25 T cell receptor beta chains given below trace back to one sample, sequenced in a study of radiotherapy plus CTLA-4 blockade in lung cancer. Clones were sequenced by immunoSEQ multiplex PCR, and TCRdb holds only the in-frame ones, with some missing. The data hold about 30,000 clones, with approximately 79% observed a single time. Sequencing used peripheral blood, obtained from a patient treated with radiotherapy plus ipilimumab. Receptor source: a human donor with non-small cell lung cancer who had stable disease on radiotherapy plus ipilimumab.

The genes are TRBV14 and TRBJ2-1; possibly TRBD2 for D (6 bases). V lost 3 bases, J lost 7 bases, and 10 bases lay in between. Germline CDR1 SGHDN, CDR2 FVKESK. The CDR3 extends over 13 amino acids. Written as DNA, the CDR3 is TGTGCCAGCAGCCATGGGGGGTTAAATGAGCAGTTCTTC. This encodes CASSHGGLNEQFF.

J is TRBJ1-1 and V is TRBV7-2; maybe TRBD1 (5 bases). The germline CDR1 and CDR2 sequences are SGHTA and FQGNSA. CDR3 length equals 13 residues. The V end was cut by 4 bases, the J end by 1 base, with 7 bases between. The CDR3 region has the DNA TGTGCCAGCAGCTACGACAGGAACACTGAAGCTTTCTTT. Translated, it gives CASSYDRNTEAFF.

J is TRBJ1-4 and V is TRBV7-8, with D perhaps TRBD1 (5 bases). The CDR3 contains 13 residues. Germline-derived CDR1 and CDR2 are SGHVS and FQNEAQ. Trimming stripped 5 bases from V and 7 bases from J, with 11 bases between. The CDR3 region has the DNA TGTGCCAGCAGCCGGGGACTCCTTGAAAAACTGTTTTTT. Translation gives CASSRGLLEKLFF.

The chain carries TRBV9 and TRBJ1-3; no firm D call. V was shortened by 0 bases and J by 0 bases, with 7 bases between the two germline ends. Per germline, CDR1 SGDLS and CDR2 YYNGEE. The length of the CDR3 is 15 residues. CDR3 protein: CASSVEAPSGNTIYF. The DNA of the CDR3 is TGTGCCAGCAGCGTAGAGGCCCCCTCTGGAAACACCATATATTTT.

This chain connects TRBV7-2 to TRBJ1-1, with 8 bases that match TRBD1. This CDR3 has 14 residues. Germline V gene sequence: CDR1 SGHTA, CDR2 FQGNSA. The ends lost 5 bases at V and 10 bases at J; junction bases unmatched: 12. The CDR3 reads CASSIPTGVVPAFF. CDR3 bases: TGTGCCAGCAGCATTCCGACAGGGGTAGTCCCAGCTTTCTTT. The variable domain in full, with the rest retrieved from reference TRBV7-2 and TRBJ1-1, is GAGVSQSPSNKVTEKGKDVELRCDPISGHTALYWYRQSLGQGLEFLIYFQGNSAPDKSGLPSDRFSAERTGGSVSTLTIQRTQQEDSAVYLCASSIPTGVVPAFFGQGTRLTVV.

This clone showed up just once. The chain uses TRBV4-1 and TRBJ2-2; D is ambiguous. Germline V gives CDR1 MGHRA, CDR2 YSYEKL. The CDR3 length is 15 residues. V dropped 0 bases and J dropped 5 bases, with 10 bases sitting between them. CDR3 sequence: CASSQEDRYTGELFF. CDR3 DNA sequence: TGCGCCAGCAGCCAAGAAGACCGTTATACCGGGGAGCTGTTTTTT.

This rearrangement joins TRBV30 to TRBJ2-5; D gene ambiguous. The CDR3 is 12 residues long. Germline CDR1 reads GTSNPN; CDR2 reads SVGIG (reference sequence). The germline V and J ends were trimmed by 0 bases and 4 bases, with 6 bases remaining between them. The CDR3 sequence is CAWSVTGETQYF. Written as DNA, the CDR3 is TGTGCCTGGAGTGTAACTGGAGAGACCCAGTACTTC.

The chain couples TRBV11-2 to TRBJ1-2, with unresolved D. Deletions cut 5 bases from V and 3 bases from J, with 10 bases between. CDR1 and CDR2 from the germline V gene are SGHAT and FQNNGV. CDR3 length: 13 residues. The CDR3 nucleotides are TGTGCCAGCAGCCCAGAAGTCGACTATGGCTACACCTTC. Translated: CASSPEVDYGYTF.

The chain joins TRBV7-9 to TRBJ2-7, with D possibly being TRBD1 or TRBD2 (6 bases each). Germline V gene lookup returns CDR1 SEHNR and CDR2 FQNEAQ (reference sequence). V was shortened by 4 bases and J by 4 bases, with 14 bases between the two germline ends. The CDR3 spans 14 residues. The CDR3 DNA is TGTGCCAGCAGCTCGGATCGGGGGCGTTACGAGCAGTACGTC. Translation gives CASSSDRGRYEQYV.

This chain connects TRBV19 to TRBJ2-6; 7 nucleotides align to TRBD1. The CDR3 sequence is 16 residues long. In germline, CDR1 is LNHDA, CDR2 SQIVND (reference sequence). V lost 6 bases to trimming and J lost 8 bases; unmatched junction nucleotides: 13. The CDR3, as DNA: TGTGCCAGTAGCATCCTCGGGACAGCCTCGTCCAACGTCCTGACTTTC. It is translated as CASSILGTASSNVLTF. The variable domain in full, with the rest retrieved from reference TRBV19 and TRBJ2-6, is DGGITQSPKYLFRKEGQNVTLSCEQNLNHDAMYWYRQDPGQGLRLIYYSQIVNDFQKGDIAEGYSVSREKKESFPLTVTSAQKNPTAFYLCASSILGTASSNVLTFGAGSRLTVL.

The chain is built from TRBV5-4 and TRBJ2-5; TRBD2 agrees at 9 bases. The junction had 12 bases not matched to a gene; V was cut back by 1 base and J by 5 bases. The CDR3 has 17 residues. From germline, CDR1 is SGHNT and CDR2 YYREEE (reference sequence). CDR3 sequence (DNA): TGTGCCAGCAGCTTGTGGGCAGGCGGGGGGGCACCGGAGACCCAGTACTTC. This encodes CASSLWAGGGAPETQYF. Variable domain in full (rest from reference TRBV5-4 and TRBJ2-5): ETGVTQSPTHLIKTRGQQVTLRCSSQSGHNTVSWYQQALGQGPQFIFQYYREEENGRGNFPPRFSGLQFPNYSSELNVNALELDDSALYLCASSLWAGGGAPETQYFGPGTRLLVL.

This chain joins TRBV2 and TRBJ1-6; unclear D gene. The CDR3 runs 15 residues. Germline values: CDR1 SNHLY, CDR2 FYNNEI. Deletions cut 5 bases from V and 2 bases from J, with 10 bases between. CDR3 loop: CASSPRETYNSPLHF. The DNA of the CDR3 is TGTGCCAGCAGTCCCCGGGAGACCTATAATTCACCCCTCCACTTT.

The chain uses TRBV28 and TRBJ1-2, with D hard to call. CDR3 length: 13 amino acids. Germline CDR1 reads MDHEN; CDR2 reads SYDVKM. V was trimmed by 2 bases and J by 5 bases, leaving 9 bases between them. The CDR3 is CASSLGRGYGYTF. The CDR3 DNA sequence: TGTGCCAGCAGTTTAGGGCGAGGGTATGGCTACACCTTC.

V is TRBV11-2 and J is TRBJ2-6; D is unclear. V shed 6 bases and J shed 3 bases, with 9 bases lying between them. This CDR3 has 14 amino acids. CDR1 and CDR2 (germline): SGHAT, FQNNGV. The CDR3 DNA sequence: TGTGCCAGCAGAGAGTCGGGTGGGGCCAACGTCCTGACTTTC. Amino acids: CASRESGGANVLTF. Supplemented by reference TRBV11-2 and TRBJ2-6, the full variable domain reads EAGVAQSPRYKIIEKRQSVAFWCNPISGHATLYWYQQILGQGPKLLIQFQNNGVVDDSQLPKDRFSAERLKGVDSTLKIQPAKLEDSAVYLCASRESGGANVLTFGAGSRLTVL.

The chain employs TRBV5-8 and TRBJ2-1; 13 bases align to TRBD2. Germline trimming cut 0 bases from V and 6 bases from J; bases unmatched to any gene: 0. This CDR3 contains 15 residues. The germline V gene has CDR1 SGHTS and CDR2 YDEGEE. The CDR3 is CASSLGLAGGNEQFF. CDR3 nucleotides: TGTGCCAGCAGCTTGGGACTAGCGGGGGGCAATGAGCAGTTCTTC.

The CDR3 coding sequence is TGTGCCAGCAGCCCACCGGGACAGGATTACTCTGGAAACACCATATATTTT. Amino acids: CASSPPGQDYSGNTIYF. The V call is TRBV11-1, the J call TRBJ1-3; 8 nucleotides match TRBD1. Germline V gene sequence: CDR1 SGHAT, CDR2 FQDESV (reference sequence). The CDR3 is 17 amino acids. J gave up 0 bases and V 5 bases, and 9 bases lay outside the gene matches.

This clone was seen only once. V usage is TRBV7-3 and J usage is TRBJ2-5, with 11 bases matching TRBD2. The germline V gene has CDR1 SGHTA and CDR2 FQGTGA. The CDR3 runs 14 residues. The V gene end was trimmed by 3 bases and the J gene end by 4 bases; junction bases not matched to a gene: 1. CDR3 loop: CASSFGTSGETQYF. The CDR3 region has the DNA TGTGCCAGCAGCTTCGGGACTAGCGGAGAGACCCAGTACTTC.

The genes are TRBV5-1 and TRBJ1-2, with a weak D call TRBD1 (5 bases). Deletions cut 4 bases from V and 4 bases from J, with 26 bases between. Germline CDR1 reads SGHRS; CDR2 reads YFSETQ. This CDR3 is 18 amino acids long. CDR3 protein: CASSPPPRASGTLYGYTF. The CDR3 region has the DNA TGCGCCAGCAGCCCGCCCCCAAGGGCCTCCGGGACTCTCTATGGCTACACCTTC.

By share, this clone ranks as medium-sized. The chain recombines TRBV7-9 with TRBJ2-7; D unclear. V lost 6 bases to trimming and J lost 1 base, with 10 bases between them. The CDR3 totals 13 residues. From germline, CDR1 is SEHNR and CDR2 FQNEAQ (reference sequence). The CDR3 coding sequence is TGTGCCAGCAGTTCACAGAAATCCTACGAGCAGTACTTC. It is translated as CASSSQKSYEQYF.

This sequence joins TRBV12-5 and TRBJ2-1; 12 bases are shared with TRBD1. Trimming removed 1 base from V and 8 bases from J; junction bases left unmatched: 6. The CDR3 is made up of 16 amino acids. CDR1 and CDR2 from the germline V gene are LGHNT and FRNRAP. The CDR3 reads CASGLGRDRGRDEQFF. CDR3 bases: TGTGCTAGTGGTTTGGGCCGGGACAGGGGGCGCGATGAGCAGTTCTTC.

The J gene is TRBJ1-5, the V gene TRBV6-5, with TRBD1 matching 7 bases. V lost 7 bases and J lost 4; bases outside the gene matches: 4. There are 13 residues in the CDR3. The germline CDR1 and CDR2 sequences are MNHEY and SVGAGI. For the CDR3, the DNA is TGTGCCAGCATGACAGGGCGAAATCAGCCCCAGCATTTT. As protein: CASMTGRNQPQHF.

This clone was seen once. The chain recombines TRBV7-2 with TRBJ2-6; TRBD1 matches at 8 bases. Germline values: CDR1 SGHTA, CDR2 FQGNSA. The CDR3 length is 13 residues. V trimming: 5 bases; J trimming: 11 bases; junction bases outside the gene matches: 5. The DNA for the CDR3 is TGTGCCAGCAGCCGGCAACAGGGGGACGTCCTGACTTTC. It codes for CASSRQQGDVLTF.

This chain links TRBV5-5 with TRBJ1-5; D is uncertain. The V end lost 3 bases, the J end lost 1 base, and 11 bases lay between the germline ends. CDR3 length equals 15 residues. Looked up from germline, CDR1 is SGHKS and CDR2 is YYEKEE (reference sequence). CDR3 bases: TGTGCCAGCAGCTGGGCCGGACGGAGCAATCAGCCCCAGCATTTT. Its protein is CASSWAGRSNQPQHF.

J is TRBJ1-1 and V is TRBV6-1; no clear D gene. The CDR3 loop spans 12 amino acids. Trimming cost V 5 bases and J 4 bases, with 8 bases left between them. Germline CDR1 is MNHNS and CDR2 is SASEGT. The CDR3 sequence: CASSPLGTEAFF. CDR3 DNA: TGTGCCAGCAGTCCTCTAGGCACTGAAGCTTTCTTT.

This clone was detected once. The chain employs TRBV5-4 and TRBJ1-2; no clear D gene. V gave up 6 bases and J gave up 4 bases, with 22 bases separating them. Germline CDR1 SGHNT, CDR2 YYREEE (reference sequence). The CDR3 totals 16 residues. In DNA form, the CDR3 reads TGTGCCAGCATTAGACTCATACCAGGAAAGACCTATGGCTACACCTTC. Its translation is CASIRLIPGKTYGYTF.